The present TCR beta chain was sequenced within a study of cytomegalovirus exposure and HLA in healthy donors. Concerning this clone: Its target is unknown.

Profiling relied on immunoSEQ multiplex PCR, and the TCRdb table lists in-frame clones only, not all of them. The table has 200,000 or so clones, roughly 84% seen once; the top ten hold 10% to 15%. General observations from the study: Later, an analysis found that TCR clusters from the first cohort tended to co-occur in the roughly 110 validation repertoires. The authors listed around 150 TCR beta chains as cytomegalovirus-associated. CMV antigen specificity of three CMV-associated chains was confirmed in vitro.

The sequenced sample consisted of PBMCs. The sequence was obtained from a woman aged 30 to 39 in good health and CMV-seropositive.

CDR3 in DNA: TGTGCCAGCAGTAACACGGACAGGGAAGCTTTCTTT. Protein: CASSNTDREAFF. V usage is TRBV2 and J usage is TRBJ1-1; TRBD1 matches 7 bases. Trimming took 5 bases from V and 8 from J; bases not matched to a gene: 5. The length of the CDR3 is 12 residues. From germline, CDR1 is SNHLY and CDR2 FYNNEI.